This TCR beta chain was found in a study of cytotoxic CD8 clonotypes in ibrutinib-treated CLL. About the research overall: In all, under twelve patients were relapsed/refractory, approximately 16 were treatment-naive and fewer than 18 were IGHV unmutated. Around 25 partial and 2 complete responses; at median roughly 68 months, about 14 remitted, some 12 progressed.

With 6 bases removed from V and 3 bases from J, the gap between germline ends came to 9 bases. CDR3 length equals 13 residues. Germline CDR1 reads MNHEY; CDR2 reads SVGAGI. Assay: immunoSEQ multiplex PCR; the TCRdb copy retains only in-frame clones and omits some. The sample records 250,000 or so clones, 70% being singletons. This specimen was PBMCs, taken after 24 months of ibrutinib treatment. The chain has TRBV6-5 and TRBJ2-1; D perhaps matches TRBD2 (5 bases). This receptor was taken from a human donor with chronic lymphocytic leukemia. CDR3 protein: CASRELGYNEQFF. The CDR3 coding sequence is TGTGCCAGCAGAGAACTAGGCTACAATGAGCAGTTCTTC.